This T cell receptor beta chain was captured in a study of cytomegalovirus exposure and HLA in healthy donors. Trimming at V came to 4 bases and at J to 4 bases, leaving 9 bases not matched to a gene. CDR3 length: 17 amino acids. Per germline, CDR1 SGHRS and CDR2 YFSETQ. Both 60 Vbeta primers and 13 Jbeta primers went into the PCR. Assay: immunoSEQ multiplex PCR; the TCRdb copy retains only in-frame clones and omits some. The data show around 190,000 clones, around 75% seen once. The TCR originated in a woman aged 25 to 39 in good health and CMV-seropositive. The chain joins TRBV5-1 to TRBJ2-7; the match to TRBD2 covers 15 bases. The sample comprised PBMCs. The CDR3 nucleotides are TGCGCCAGCAGCCCTTCCGGGACTAGCGGGAGGAGGTACGAGCAGTACTTC. Translated, it gives CASSPSGTSGRRYEQYF.